This T cell receptor beta chain was obtained from a study of blood T cells in healthy people across ages. The count of this clonotype is one. Per-sample yields of isolated PBMCs were at least 6 million. Combining a sample-barcoded 5' primer with a J-beta primer mix, a second PCR ran for roughly 7 to 12 cycles. TCRdb itself ran the 5' RACE reads through MiXCR, one entry per CDR3 protein. The repertoire holds fewer than 800,000 distinct CDR3 sequences, approximately 25% seen once, with roughly 9% in the top ten. These same data were also listed under a study on T cells of mothers and their children. That investigation notes: A second PCR was performed with the M1S primer. This primer added sample barcodes and 2-4 random nucleotides.

The sequence was obtained from a boy between 10 and 17 years old in good health. Material for sequencing was blood.

The CDR3 protein is CASSGFGGSSYEQYF. CDR3 sequence (DNA): TGTGCCAGCAGTGGTTTTGGCGGCAGCTCCTACGAGCAGTACTTC. This chain joins TRBV6-1 and TRBJ2-7, with D uncertain. The V gene lost 4 bases and the J gene lost 0 bases, with 13 bases spanning the gap. The CDR3 spans 15 residues. The germline gives CDR1 MNHNS, CDR2 SASEGT.